This T cell receptor beta chain was profiled in a study of T cell repertoires in aging, cancer and after chemotherapy. The wider study: Donors were grouped into six age bands spanning 30 or younger through 70 or older. About 9.1 million TCR reads were in the whole dataset.

Germline V gene data show CDR1 as LNHDA and CDR2 as SQIVND (reference sequence). V trimming: 5 bases; J trimming: 14 bases; junction bases outside the gene matches: 5. The CDR3 spans 11 residues. Study-wide results and limits: These repertoire data do not allow conclusions about immunological memory after chemotherapy. Rebound thymic output was suggested by rising median generation probability during chemotherapy in each cancer cohort.

TRB rearrangements spanning V, D and J were amplified using mixed TRB-A/B primers. One entry per CDR3 protein, called by TCRdb with MiXCR from the multiplex PCR reads. The repertoire consists of more than 6,000 distinct CDR3 sequences, with over 20% occurring once and the leading ten covering 8.5%. The template was genomic DNA from peripheral blood, not RNA. This clonotype is labeled as medium-sized. The target antigen is unknown. The origin of this receptor is a human donor with a blood cancer. The material sequenced was blood. The chain has TRBV19 and TRBJ2-1; the match to TRBD2 covers 8 bases. CDR3 bases: TGTGCCAGTAGTCTAAGCGGGAGAAAGTTCTTC. It codes for CASSLSGRKFF.